A single sample gave rise to the 5 T cell receptor beta chains below, sequenced in a study of T cell responses to AZD1222 COVID-19 vaccine. Here immunoSEQ multiplex PCR was the method, and the copy in TCRdb shows in-frame clones only, minus some. The sample has 240,000 or so clones; 85% to 95% are singletons. The material sequenced was peripheral blood, taken on day 0 of AZD1222 vaccination. These TCRs come from an adult in good health.

This rearrangement joins TRBV2 to TRBJ2-1; 7 nucleotides align to TRBD1. The germline gives CDR1 SNHLY, CDR2 FYNNEI. This CDR3 is built from 15 residues. Trimming at V came to 6 bases and at J to 0 bases, leaving 5 bases not matched to a gene. In DNA form, the CDR3 reads TGTGCCAGCAGGGGACAGCGGAGCTCCTACAATGAGCAGTTCTTC. Its translation: CASRGQRSSYNEQFF.

The rearrangement uses TRBV4-3 and TRBJ1-2, with a tentative D call TRBD1 (5 bases). V dropped 2 bases and J dropped 6 bases, with 19 bases sitting between them. Germline lookup yields CDR1 LGHNA and CDR2 YSLEER. This CDR3 comprises 16 residues. The CDR3 protein is CASSQILNGGGDGYTF. CDR3 DNA: TGCGCCAGCAGCCAAATTTTAAACGGCGGAGGGGATGGCTACACCTTC.

This sequence joins TRBV7-7 and TRBJ2-5; D gene ambiguous. Trimming cost V 5 bases and J 5 bases, with 12 bases left between them. The CDR3 consists of 13 residues. Per germline, CDR1 SSHAT and CDR2 FNYEAQ (reference sequence). This CDR3 reads CASSRGVRETQYF. The CDR3 DNA sequence: TGTGCCAGCAGCCGAGGCGTACGGGAGACCCAGTACTTC.

The rearrangement uses TRBV2 and TRBJ1-1; D call uncertain. The CDR3 runs 15 residues. The V gene lost 3 bases and the J gene lost 11 bases, with 22 bases spanning the gap. Germline V lookup: CDR1 SNHLY, CDR2 FYNNEI. The CDR3 DNA reads as TGTGCCAGCAGTGACGATACGTTTTGGTCCCGAGGGGCTTTCTTT. This gives the protein CASSDDTFWSRGAFF.

This clone is a singleton in its sample. The rearrangement uses TRBV11-1 and TRBJ2-7; a weak D match, TRBD1 (7 bases). The CDR3 length is 14 residues. Germline V gene lookup returns CDR1 SGHAT and CDR2 FQDESV (reference sequence). V was trimmed by 11 bases and J by 4 bases, leaving 21 bases between them. CDR3 in DNA: TGTGCCCTGCAGGGGGGAGAGCGGCGATACGAGCAGTACTTC. The encoded protein is CALQGGERRYEQYF. Full variable domain (outside the CDR3, taken from reference TRBV11-1 and TRBJ2-7): EAEVAQSPRYKITEKSQAVAFWCDPISGHATLYWYRQILGQGPELLVQFQDESVVDDSQLPKDRFSAERLKGVDSTLKIQPAELGDSAMYLCALQGGERRYEQYFGPGTRLTVT.